This TCR beta chain was profiled in a study of lymphopenia after photon versus proton radiotherapy. Whole-study results and caveats: Relative stability marked proton patients; photon patients lost diversity and naive cells. After the lymphocyte nadir, photon-treated repertoires showed oligoclonal expansion, especially of CD8+ Temra cells. Survival link was tested only in deceased patients; proton benefit remains a possibility. Larger post-nadir TCR diversity loss correlated inversely with survival in deceased patients.

This clone was detected only a few times. The antigen remains undetermined. Here immunoSEQ multiplex PCR was the method, and the copy in TCRdb shows in-frame clones only, minus some. This table has about 50,000 clones, about four fifths appearing once. CDR1 and CDR2 (germline): SEHNR, FQNEAQ (reference sequence). The CDR3 length is 13 residues. The V segment lost 5 bases and the J segment 6 bases; nucleotides outside the gene matches: 6. The chain joins TRBV7-9 to TRBJ2-7; 8 bases match TRBD1. The receptor was derived from a man aged 45-65 years with gastric cancer. Material: peripheral blood, obtained from a patient treated with photon-based radiotherapy. The chain's CDR3 is CASSTGQGREQYF. The CDR3 nucleotides are TGTGCCAGCAGCACCGGACAGGGCCGCGAGCAGTACTTC.